Following are 5 T cell receptor beta chains from one sample sequenced in a study of T cells in Graves' hyperthyroidism and ophthalmopathy (dated by TCRdb to about 2019). The library was built by means of multiplex PCR. This sample was sequenced with an Illumina HiSeq 2000. Amplification of TCR beta CDR3 regions was carried out from RNA transcripts. The first round of RT-PCR for the TCR CDR3 was performed with the HTBI primer set and the Qiagen OneStep RT-PCR kit. In-frame beta chains were kept once TCRdb had trimmed the public reads at Q25 with fastp and called clones with MiXCR. Rows with one shared CDR3 protein collapse into an entry with the most common genes and DNA. Here the sample has 350,000 or so distinct CDR3 sequences; roughly a fifth occur a single time. The top ten clonotypes cover roughly 52% of the sample. The sample comprised blood. Every receptor here comes from a woman between 50 and 59 years old with Graves' hyperthyroidism.

The sample holds a few counts of this clonotype. The chain is built from TRBV7-3 and TRBJ2-7; D might be TRBD1 (5 bases). The CDR3 contains 16 residues. Trimming took off 0 bases at V and 4 bases at J, with 16 bases between the two ends. The V gene's germline CDR1 is SGHTA and CDR2 FQGTGA. CDR3 DNA: TGTGCCAGCAGCTTAACGCAGGGCCGTTGGGTTTACGAGCAGTACTTC. This sequence encodes CASSLTQGRWVYEQYF.

A few counts support this clonotype. The genes are TRBV18 and TRBJ2-1; the D gene is possibly TRBD2 (5 bases). This CDR3 comprises 17 residues. V gave up 2 bases and J gave up 3 bases, with 17 bases separating them. The germline gives CDR1 KGHSH, CDR2 LQKENI. The CDR3 protein is CASSPLSGSVYYNEQFF. The CDR3, as DNA: TGTGCCAGCTCACCATTGAGCGGAAGTGTCTACTACAATGAGCAGTTCTTC.

This clonotype was detected a few times. This chain uses TRBV10-3 with TRBJ2-4; D is undetermined. V lost 0 bases to trimming and J lost 0 bases, with 6 bases between them. Germline V CDR1 and CDR2: ENHRY, SYGVKD. This CDR3 spans 15 amino acids. CDR3 loop: CAISESQLAKNIQYF. The CDR3 DNA reads as TGTGCCATCAGTGAGTCGCAGCTAGCCAAAAACATTCAGTACTTC.

This clonotype was detected ten times or more. The chain combines TRBV2 with TRBJ1-4, with 7 bases that match TRBD1. CDR1 and CDR2 from the germline V gene are SNHLY and FYNNEI. This CDR3 region has 15 residues. V gave up 6 bases and J gave up 6 bases; unmatched junction bases: 10. In DNA, the CDR3 is TGTGCCAGCAGCTGGCAGGGGGTTACGGATGAAAAACTGTTTTTT. Translating gives CASSWQGVTDEKLFF.

The chain recombines TRBV24-1 with TRBJ2-1, with 7 bases that match TRBD1. Germline V gene sequence: CDR1 KGHDR, CDR2 SFDVKD. There are 16 residues in the CDR3. Trimming took 4 bases from V and 1 from J; bases not matched to a gene: 6. The DNA for the CDR3 is TGTGCCACCAGTGACCGCCGGGACAGATCCTACAATGAGCAGTTCTTC. It yields the protein CATSDRRDRSYNEQFF.